One and the same sample provided the 18 T cell receptor beta chains below, sequenced in a study of CD8 T cells in ankylosing spondylitis. TCRdb redid the calling of the 5' RACE reads with MiXCR, one entry per CDR3 protein. The sample lists 30,000 to 45,000 distinct CDR3 sequences, 9% to 12% occurring once. Sequenced: blood, either unsorted or a sorted T cell fraction (not recorded which). Receptors originate from a male donor with ankylosing spondylitis or in good health (not recorded which).

For this clonotype: This may come from a read error, since a much larger clone is one base off. The gene calls are TRBV4-2 and TRBJ1-2; weak D call: TRBD1 (6 bases). Germline lookup yields CDR1 LGHNA and CDR2 YNFKEQ. CDR3 length equals 13 residues. With 6 bases removed from V and 3 bases from J, the gap between germline ends came to 11 bases. The CDR3 DNA follows: TGTGCCAGCAGACCGCCAGGGGACTATGGCTACACCTTC. Amino acids: CASRPPGDYGYTF.

This clonotype occurred many times. The gene calls are TRBV4-2 and TRBJ2-1, with TRBD2 matching over 12 bases. V gave up 7 bases and J gave up 8 bases; unmatched junction bases: 12. The CDR3 runs to 16 residues. In germline, CDR1 is LGHNA, CDR2 YNFKEQ. The CDR3 region has the DNA TGTGCCAGCAACCCCCTTTGGGCTAGCGGGAGGGATGAGCAGTTCTTC. Amino acids: CASNPLWASGRDEQFF.

The gene calls are TRBV27 and TRBJ2-7; 9 bases are a match to TRBD1. The junction had 8 bases not matched to a gene; V was cut back by 2 bases and J by 6 bases. This CDR3 contains 15 residues. Germline V gene lookup returns CDR1 MNHEY and CDR2 SMNVEV (reference sequence). As DNA, the CDR3 is TGTGCCAGCAGTTTAGCGGGACAGGGAGGGGCCGAGCAGTACTTC. Amino acids: CASSLAGQGGAEQYF.

Ten or more counts support this clonotype. This chain connects TRBV19 to TRBJ1-1; D unresolved. Trimming shortened V by 7 bases and J by 1 base, and 10 bases separated the two germline ends. This CDR3 has 13 amino acids. From germline, CDR1 is LNHDA and CDR2 SQIVND (reference sequence). CDR3 sequence: CASKDSGNTEAFF. The CDR3 region has the DNA TGTGCCAGTAAAGATTCCGGGAACACTGAAGCTTTCTTT.

This clonotype was counted ten times or more. The rearrangement joins TRBV28 to TRBJ2-7; 9 nucleotides match TRBD1. This CDR3 is built from 15 residues. Trimming took 3 bases from V and 3 from J; bases not matched to a gene: 6. Germline CDR1 MDHEN, CDR2 SYDVKM. The CDR3, as DNA: TGTGCCAGCAGTTTTCTGGGGACAGGGATCTACGAGCAGTACTTC. This gives the protein CASSFLGTGIYEQYF.

This clonotype showed up many times. V is TRBV20-1 and J is TRBJ1-1; D might be TRBD1 (5 bases). Germline-derived CDR1 and CDR2 are DFQATT and SNEGSKA (reference sequence). The V gene lost 5 bases and the J gene lost 0 bases, with 13 bases spanning the gap. The CDR3 is 14 residues long. The CDR3 sequence is CSAPDRLLNTEAFF. In DNA form, the CDR3 reads TGCAGTGCTCCAGACAGACTCTTGAACACTGAAGCTTTCTTT.

This clonotype has a count of ten or more. This chain joins TRBV6-5 and TRBJ1-1; D possibly corresponds to TRBD1 (6 bases). CDR1 and CDR2 from the germline V gene are MNHEY and SVGAGI. The CDR3 is made up of 11 amino acids. V was clipped by 5 bases and J by 10 bases, with 11 bases between them. DNA of the CDR3: TGTGCCAGCAGTCAGGACAGTTCAGCTTTCTTT. It encodes CASSQDSSAFF.

This clonotype was recorded many times. The V gene is TRBV6-6, the J gene TRBJ1-6; D is unresolved. The CDR3 extends over 12 amino acids. Germline V lookup: CDR1 MNHNY, CDR2 SVGAGI (reference sequence). The ends were cut back, 2 bases at V and 14 bases at J, with 10 bases in the middle. This CDR3 is CASSYTRVTLHF. The CDR3 DNA reads TGTGCCAGCAGTTACACAAGAGTCACCCTCCACTTT.

This clonotype has a count of ten or more. In DNA form, the CDR3 reads TGCAGTGCTAGGCCGGGACAGAGACAAGAGACCCAGTACTTC. Translation gives CSARPGQRQETQYF. The V call is TRBV20-1, the J call TRBJ2-5, with 7 bases aligning to TRBD1. With 3 bases clipped from V and 2 bases from J, the junction kept 6 bases outside the gene matches. The CDR3 sequence is 14 residues long. Per the germline V gene, CDR1 is DFQATT and CDR2 is SNEGSKA (reference sequence).

This clonotype was seen at least ten times. The chain recombines TRBV28 with TRBJ2-7, with 7 bases lining up with TRBD1. Trimming took 1 base from V and 4 from J; bases not matched to a gene: 10. In germline, CDR1 is MDHEN, CDR2 SYDVKM. CDR3 length: 16 residues. The CDR3 region is CASSLSDRVGKYEQYF. The CDR3 DNA follows: TGTGCCAGCAGTTTATCCGACAGGGTGGGAAAGTACGAGCAGTACTTC. Combining the CDR3 with reference TRBV28 and TRBJ2-7 gives the whole variable domain DVKVTQSSRYLVKRTGEKVFLECVQDMDHENMFWYRQDPGLGLRLIYFSYDVKMKEKGDIPEGYSVSREKKERFSLILESASTNQTSMYLCASSLSDRVGKYEQYFGPGTRLTVT.

A few counts support this clonotype. V is TRBV19 and J is TRBJ1-1; 9 nucleotides align to TRBD1. The CDR3 length is 15 residues. Per germline, CDR1 LNHDA and CDR2 SQIVND (reference sequence). With 3 bases clipped from V and 5 bases from J, the junction kept 7 bases outside the gene matches. The CDR3 DNA follows: TGTGCCAGTAGTATGGGACAGGGTCTCGGGACTGAAGCTTTCTTT. It translates to CASSMGQGLGTEAFF. The variable domain in full, completed from reference TRBV19 and TRBJ1-1, reads DGGITQSPKYLFRKEGQNVTLSCEQNLNHDAMYWYRQDPGQGLRLIYYSQIVNDFQKGDIAEGYSVSREKKESFPLTVTSAQKNPTAFYLCASSMGQGLGTEAFFGQGTRLTVV.

In this sample, this clonotype turned up many times. This chain uses TRBV27 with TRBJ2-5; 7 nucleotides align to TRBD1. Trimming cost V 5 bases and J 2 bases; bases outside gene matches: 11. Germline CDR1 reads MNHEY; CDR2 reads SMNVEV (reference sequence). The CDR3 is 16 residues long. CDR3 sequence reads: CASSPRQGENQETQYF. The CDR3 bases are TGTGCCAGCAGTCCCCGACAGGGCGAGAATCAAGAGACCCAGTACTTC.

This clonotype appeared many times. The genes are TRBV7-6 and TRBJ2-1; the D gene is possibly TRBD1 (6 bases). Germline lookup yields CDR1 SGHVS and CDR2 FNYEAQ. CDR3 length: 16 amino acids. Trimming removed 2 bases at V and 4 bases at J, with 15 bases between. The CDR3 DNA follows: TGTGCCAGCAGCTTATGGGGGCGTACAAATTACAATGAGCAGTTCTTC. It yields the protein CASSLWGRTNYNEQFF.

The table lists this clonotype with many counts. The V call is TRBV12-3 or TRBV12-4, the J call TRBJ2-2; D is possibly TRBD1 (5 bases). Trimming pared 4 bases from V and 7 bases from J, leaving 10 bases between. The CDR3 is 13 amino acids. The CDR3, as DNA: TGTGCCAGCAGTTCTAAGGGGCGCGGGGAGCTGTTTTTT. Encoded protein: CASSSKGRGELFF.

This clonotype was counted ten times or more. The chain recombines TRBV29-1 with TRBJ2-1; 7 bases fit TRBD2. The germline V gene has CDR1 SQVTM and CDR2 ANQGSEA. This CDR3 has 15 residues. After removal of 5 bases from V and 0 bases from J, the junction contained 7 bases not matched to a gene. CDR3 amino acids: CSVQSGISSYNEQFF. The CDR3 DNA is TGCAGCGTTCAAAGCGGGATTAGCTCCTACAATGAGCAGTTCTTC.

At least ten counts were recorded for this clonotype. The V gene is TRBV5-1, the J gene TRBJ2-5, with 7 bases aligning to TRBD1. This CDR3 comprises 15 residues. The V and J ends lost 0 bases and 2 bases, in that order; junction bases with no gene match: 4. Germline CDR1 and CDR2: SGHRS and YFSETQ. CDR3 protein: CASSLGTGVQETQYF. Written as DNA, the CDR3 is TGCGCCAGCAGCTTGGGGACAGGAGTTCAAGAGACCCAGTACTTC.

The V and J genes are TRBV7-2 and TRBJ2-3, with D perhaps TRBD2 (6 bases). This CDR3 is built from 12 residues. Trimming stripped 5 bases from V and 7 bases from J, with 10 bases between. CDR1 is SGHTA and CDR2 is FQGNSA in the germline V gene. The DNA of the CDR3 is TGTGCCAGCAGCCGGGGAGGCAATACGCAGTATTTT. Translation gives CASSRGGNTQYF.

This clonotype has just a few counts. The chain employs TRBV11-2 and TRBJ2-1; 8 bases fit TRBD2. The CDR3 runs to 15 residues. J was trimmed by 8 bases and V by 4 bases; bases with no gene match: 10. CDR1 SGHAT and CDR2 FQNNGV come from the germline V gene. CDR3: CASSSPTGRVYEQFF. CDR3 coding DNA: TGTGCCAGCAGCTCCCCTACCGGGAGGGTATATGAGCAGTTCTTC.